Detailed here is one TCR beta chain. Antigen unknown. Trimming stripped 6 bases from V and 5 bases from J, with 16 bases between. Germline V CDR1 and CDR2: SGHAT, FQNNGV. This CDR3 has 15 amino acids. TCRdb reprocessed the reads with MiXCR, giving one entry per CDR3 protein. The profile shows approximately 350,000 distinct CDR3 sequences, approximately 35% of them singletons. The sample is drawn from a study of T cell repertoires in cytomegalovirus infection. Study-wide context: Evidence of both CMV infection and a matching HLA type came from public TCR beta signatures.

General study points: Accumulated public TCR beta family frequency recognized individuals carrying CMV together with the relevant HLA. Dominating the ex vivo response were HLA-C-restricted CMV-specific TCR beta clonotypes.

The chain links TRBV11-2 to TRBJ2-2; possibly TRBD2 for D (6 bases). This sample comprised cultured PBMCs, obtained from culture after CMV antigen stimulation. This clonotype was sampled from a human donor in good health (CMV status not recorded). Some clones in this sample may be carry-over from other donors' samples. The CDR3 DNA is TGTGCCAGCAGAGAACCGGGACTGTGGACCGGGGAGCTGTTTTTT. This encodes CASREPGLWTGELFF.